This T cell receptor beta chain emerged from a study of CD8+ T cells in alopecia areata. cDNA serving as the sequencing template came from extracted, reverse transcribed RNA. TCRdb's copy holds only in-frame clones and misses some; the assay was immunoSEQ multiplex PCR. The sample contains fewer than 40,000 clones, 45% to 60% of which appear only once. Sampling of alopecia areata patients yielded lesional scalp punch biopsies as well as peripheral blood. Sorting of PBMCs yielded the CD4+ and CD8+ T cells. About this clone: The target antigen is unknown.

Study results and caveats: Scalp repertoires also include resident alphabeta T cells from normal skin. Higher clonality and more expanded CD8+ clones appeared in lesional than normal scalp.

The CDR3 is 16 amino acids. The germline CDR1 and CDR2 sequences are PRHDT and FYEKMQ (reference sequence). Trimming cost V 5 bases and J 1 base; bases outside gene matches: 7. Sequenced sample: NKG2D-high CD8+ T cells sorted from blood. This receptor was identified in a human donor with alopecia areata. The V call is TRBV13, the J call TRBJ2-3, with TRBD2 identical over 9 bases. The CDR3 DNA is TGTGCCAGCAGCCGAACGCGGGGGGGCGGCACAGATACGCAGTATTTT. Protein product: CASSRTRGGGTDTQYF.